This T cell receptor beta chain came from a study of blood T cell repertoires in COVID-19. The CDR3 has 12 amino acids. From germline, CDR1 is GTSNPN and CDR2 SVGIG (reference sequence). V was clipped by 6 bases and J by 9 bases, with 12 bases between them. There are a few counts of this clone. The data were produced by immunoSEQ multiplex PCR, yet TCRdb's version contains in-frame clones alone and is incomplete. The sample carries under 150,000 clones, about 89% recorded once. The clonotype comes from a man between 45 and 60 years old with active COVID-19. The sequenced material came from peripheral blood. This rearrangement joins TRBV30 to TRBJ1-6; a weak D match, TRBD1 (6 bases). The CDR3 reads CACQGMSSPLHF. The CDR3 region has the DNA TGTGCCTGTCAGGGGATGAGTTCACCCCTCCACTTT.